This T cell receptor (beta chain) was profiled in a study of CD8 T cells in Susac syndrome. Looking at the study overall: Among the Susac syndrome patients who underwent sequencing, roughly six had clinically active disease, while roughly eight of them were in remission. When blood was drawn, patients with Susac syndrome were on intravenous immunoglobulin alone, on corticosteroids, or therapy-naive.

Sequencing of TCR beta was performed on blood CD8+ T cells and on blood CD4+ T cells. The authors reverse transcribed 0.5 to 1 ug RNA with random hexamers. By means of immunoSEQ multiplex PCR, TCR beta CDR3 spanning 54 Vbeta and 13 Jbeta underwent amplification. TCRdb recomputed calls from the immunoSEQ multiplex PCR reads with MiXCR, one row per CDR3 protein. The profile shows some 58,000 distinct CDR3 sequences, 85% to 95% of them singletons. This receptor was identified in a human donor with Susac syndrome. Specimen: CD8+ T cells from PBMCs.

CDR3: CASKFRETNEKLFF. The CDR3 DNA reads as TGTGCCAGCAAGTTTCGAGAAACTAATGAAAAACTGTTTTTT. The chain recombines TRBV6-6 with TRBJ1-4, with D unresolved. Trimming shortened V by 7 bases and J by 1 base, and 10 bases separated the two germline ends. The CDR3 contains 14 residues. Germline V gene sequence: CDR1 MNHNY, CDR2 SVGAGI (reference sequence).